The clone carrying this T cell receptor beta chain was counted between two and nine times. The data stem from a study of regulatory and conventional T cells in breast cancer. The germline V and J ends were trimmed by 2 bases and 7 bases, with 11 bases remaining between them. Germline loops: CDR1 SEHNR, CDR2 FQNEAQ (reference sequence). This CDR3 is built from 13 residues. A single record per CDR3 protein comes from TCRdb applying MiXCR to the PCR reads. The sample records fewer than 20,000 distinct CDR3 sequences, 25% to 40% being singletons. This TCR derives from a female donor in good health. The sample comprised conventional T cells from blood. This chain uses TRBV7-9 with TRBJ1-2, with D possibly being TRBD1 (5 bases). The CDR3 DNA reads TGTGCCAGCAGCTTAAGTGTGACAGTTGGCTACACCTTC. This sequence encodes CASSLSVTVGYTF.